Listed here are 21 T cell receptor beta chains from one sample, sequenced in a study of blood T cells in healthy people across ages. Using a J-beta primer mix together with a sample-barcoded 5' primer, a second PCR was run for roughly 6 to 12 cycles. TCRdb reprocessed the 5' RACE reads via MiXCR and lists one record per CDR3 protein. The repertoire has about 1.8 million distinct CDR3 sequences, roughly 50% of them found once; the top ten carry around 2.1%. Sequencing was done on a sample of blood. These receptors all come from a woman aged 40 to 50 in good health.

This clonotype came up a few times. Just one base apart from a much larger clone, this may be a read error. The CDR3: CATSPSYNEQFF. CDR3 DNA: TGTGCCACCAGCCCCTCCTACAATGAGCAGTTCTTC. V usage is TRBV15 and J usage is TRBJ2-1, with D uncertain. Germline assignment: CDR1 LNHNV and CDR2 YYDKDF (reference sequence). The V gene lost 5 bases and the J gene lost 0 bases, with 2 bases spanning the gap. The CDR3 consists of 12 residues.

This clonotype came up a few times. This chain links TRBV6-2 or TRBV6-3 with TRBJ1-5, with a possible D match to TRBD1 (5 bases). The V end was cut by 2 bases, the J end by 5 bases, with 19 bases between. Germline assignment: CDR1 MNHEY and CDR2 SVGEGT. The CDR3 runs to 17 residues. The CDR3 loop reads CASSYASRTRGYQPQHF. CDR3 DNA: TGTGCCAGCAGTTACGCCTCTCGGACACGAGGGTATCAGCCCCAGCATTTT.

This clonotype was found a few times. This chain connects TRBV7-2 to TRBJ2-6, with D unresolved. The CDR3 contains 15 residues. With 7 bases removed from V and 0 bases from J, the gap between germline ends came to 10 bases. From germline, CDR1 is SGHTA and CDR2 FQGNSA. This chain's CDR3 is CASNYRTSGANVLTF. Here the CDR3 DNA reads TGTGCCAGCAACTACCGAACCTCTGGGGCCAACGTCCTGACTTTC.

This clonotype was seen a few times. The V and J genes are TRBV5-6 and TRBJ2-4; D gene unclear. Germline V CDR1 and CDR2: SGHDT, YYEEEE. The V end lost 5 bases, the J end lost 8 bases, and 11 bases lay between the germline ends. This CDR3 comprises 12 residues. CDR3 residues: CASSPGSDIQYF. CDR3 nucleotide sequence: TGTGCCAGCAGTCCGGGTAGTGACATTCAGTACTTC.

This clonotype showed up just once. Since a much larger clone is just one base distant, this may be a read error. This chain uses TRBV29-1 with TRBJ2-1; 11 nucleotides line up with TRBD2. The CDR3 extends over 14 amino acids. CDR1 and CDR2 from the germline V gene are SQVTM and ANQGSEA. V lost 4 bases to trimming and J lost 4 bases; unmatched junction nucleotides: 3. CDR3 in DNA: TGCAGCGTTGCGACTAGCGGGGATTACAATGAGCAGTTCTTC. Translation: CSVATSGDYNEQFF.

The J gene is TRBJ2-7, the V gene TRBV24-1; 10 bases fit TRBD2. The J call may be mistaken, given a closer DNA end match to TRBJ2-5. CDR3 length: 18 amino acids. Per the germline V gene, CDR1 is KGHDR and CDR2 is SFDVKD. The CDR3 DNA reads TGTGCCACCAGTGACCCTGCAAGGACTAGCGGTGAACAAGAGACCCAGTACTTC. Protein: CATSDPARTSGEQETQYF.

The chain combines TRBV20-1 with TRBJ2-1, with D maybe TRBD2 (5 bases). Trimming left V 5 bases short and J 10 bases short, with 18 bases between. Germline V lookup: CDR1 DFQATT, CDR2 SNEGSKA (reference sequence). There are 13 residues in the CDR3. The CDR3 DNA follows: TGCAGTGCTCCGGCCCCTAGCCAACTGGAGCAGTTCTTC. Its translation is CSAPAPSQLEQFF.

The chain uses TRBV20-1 and TRBJ1-1; TRBD1 is a possible D gene (6 bases). CDR3 length: 13 amino acids. The germline V gene encodes CDR1 DFQATT and CDR2 SNEGSKA (reference sequence). V lost 4 bases and J 0 bases, leaving 9 bases between the germline ends. CDR3 region: CSATTGMNTEAFF. The CDR3 nucleotides read TGCAGTGCTACCACAGGGATGAACACTGAAGCTTTCTTT.

This clonotype was seen once. DNA for the CDR3: TGTGCCAGCAGTGACAGGAATACTAACTATGGCTACACCTTC. Translating gives CASSDRNTNYGYTF. V gene TRBV2 combines with J gene TRBJ1-2; D unresolved. This CDR3 contains 14 residues. Trimming left V 3 bases short and J 0 bases short, with 8 bases between. The V gene's germline CDR1 is SNHLY and CDR2 FYNNEI.

J is TRBJ2-7 and V is TRBV20-1, with 7 nucleotides matching TRBD2. TRBJ2-5 explains the end of the DNA better; the J call may be wrong. The germline V gene has CDR1 DFQATT and CDR2 SNEGSKA (reference sequence). The CDR3 spans 16 residues. The CDR3 spells CSARNIERGPGETQYF. The CDR3 nucleotides are TGCAGTGCTAGAAATATCGAGCGGGGACCTGGAGAGACCCAGTACTTC.

V usage is TRBV7-2 and J usage is TRBJ2-1; no reliable D call. The V and J ends lost 2 bases and 8 bases respectively, with 10 bases between them. CDR1 and CDR2 (germline): SGHTA, FQGNSA. CDR3 length: 13 residues. The CDR3 loop is CASSLPTLDEQFF. In DNA, the CDR3 is TGTGCCAGCAGCTTACCGACGTTGGATGAGCAGTTCTTC.

This clonotype was seen a few times. The chain employs TRBV14 and TRBJ1-6; D is unclear. Trimming stripped 0 bases from V and 7 bases from J, with 10 bases between. Germline CDR1 is SGHDN and CDR2 is FVKESK. CDR3 length: 15 residues. DNA for the CDR3: TGTGCCAGCAGCCAAGACGGGCGGTTGAATTCACCCCTCCACTTT. This codes for CASSQDGRLNSPLHF. Supplemented by reference TRBV14 and TRBJ1-6, the full variable domain reads EAGVTQFPSHSVIEKGQTVTLRCDPISGHDNLYWYRRVMGKEIKFLLHFVKESKQDESGMPNNRFLAERTGGTYSTLKVQPAELEDSGVYFCASSQDGRLNSPLHFGNGTRLTVT.

The chain carries TRBV4-3 and TRBJ2-7; the match to TRBD1 covers 8 bases. CDR3 size: 15 residues. The trim removed 1 base at V and 6 bases at J, leaving 8 bases unmatched. Per the germline V gene, CDR1 is LGHNA and CDR2 is YSLEER. The CDR3 DNA is TGCGCCAGCAGCCAAGTAACAGGGGGTAACGGCGAGCAGTACTTC. Its protein product is CASSQVTGGNGEQYF.

The rearrangement links TRBV7-3 to TRBJ1-1; D possibly corresponds to TRBD1 (5 bases). V lost 5 bases and J 1 base, leaving 8 bases between the germline ends. Per the germline V gene, CDR1 is SGHTA and CDR2 is FQGTGA. This CDR3 has 13 amino acids. The CDR3 coding sequence is TGTGCCAGCAGCATCACAGGGAACACTGAAGCTTTCTTT. Translating it yields CASSITGNTEAFF. The whole variable domain, remainder taken from reference TRBV7-3 and TRBJ1-1, is GAGVSQTPSNKVTEKGKYVELRCDPISGHTALYWYRQSLGQGPEFLIYFQGTGAADDSGLPNDRFFAVRPEGSVSTLKIQRTERGDSAVYLCASSITGNTEAFFGQGTRLTVV.

The rearrangement links TRBV7-8 to TRBJ2-5, with TRBD2 as a possible D gene (5 bases). Germline V gives CDR1 SGHVS, CDR2 FQNEAQ. The V end lost 2 bases, the J end lost 11 bases, and 24 bases lay between the germline ends. The CDR3 consists of 16 residues. CDR3 protein: CASSLRTGVPYNEQYF. The CDR3 nucleotides are TGTGCCAGCAGCTTACGGACCGGGGTTCCCTACAATGAGCAGTACTTC.

The chain links TRBV12-3 or TRBV12-4 to TRBJ2-6; no definite D call. The ends were cut back, 5 bases at V and 1 base at J, with 12 bases in the middle. This CDR3 is 16 amino acids long. CDR3 nucleotide sequence: TGTGCCAGCAGTCTCCCAGCGATATCTGGGGCCAACGTCCTGACTTTC. Translating it yields CASSLPAISGANVLTF.

This clonotype has a handful of counts. The chain combines TRBV5-1 with TRBJ2-4; weak D call: TRBD2 (5 bases). The V gene lost 3 bases and the J gene lost 3 bases, with 16 bases spanning the gap. Germline V gives CDR1 SGHRS, CDR2 YFSETQ. The CDR3 has 16 residues. The DNA of the CDR3 is TGCGCCAGCAGCTCGAGGCCCCTGGGAGACAAAAACATTCAGTACTTC. Translation: CASSSRPLGDKNIQYF.

This chain connects TRBV28 to TRBJ2-1; weak D call: TRBD1 (6 bases). The CDR3 has 20 residues. The germline CDR1 and CDR2 sequences are MDHEN and SYDVKM. Trimming cost V 2 bases and J 0 bases, with 23 bases left between them. The CDR3 bases are TGTGCCAGCAGTTTAAATCGTCGGGGACACCCTCGAAGCTCCTACAATGAGCAGTTCTTC. Protein product: CASSLNRRGHPRSSYNEQFF.

The rearrangement uses TRBV2 and TRBJ2-7; 15 bases fit TRBD2. The J call may be mistaken, given a closer DNA end match to TRBJ2-5. The CDR3 runs to 18 residues. The germline gives CDR1 SNHLY, CDR2 FYNNEI. As DNA, the CDR3 is TGTGCCAGCAGTGAGAGGACTAGCGGGGGGGCACCCCAAGAGACCCAGTACTTC. As protein: CASSERTSGGAPQETQYF.

The chain employs TRBV27 and TRBJ1-1; D remains unclear. Germline CDR1 reads MNHEY; CDR2 reads SMNVEV (reference sequence). V lost 5 bases to trimming and J lost 6 bases, with 13 bases between them. The CDR3 covers 13 residues. This CDR3 reads CASSPNNPPEAFF. DNA for the CDR3: TGTGCCAGCAGTCCCAATAATCCTCCTGAAGCTTTCTTT.

V gene TRBV2 combines with J gene TRBJ1-2, with D possibly being TRBD1 (5 bases). Germline CDR1 and CDR2: SNHLY and FYNNEI. Between the trimmed V and J ends, which lost 2 bases and 4 bases, there was a span of 14 bases. The length of the CDR3 is 15 residues. The CDR3 bases are TGTGCCAGCAGTGAAACTCAGGGTAGTGTCTATGGCTACACCTTC. It is translated as CASSETQGSVYGYTF.